Shown below are 10 T cell receptor beta chains from a single sample sequenced in a study of cytomegalovirus exposure and HLA in healthy donors. The PCR used 60 Vbeta and 13 Jbeta primers. The method was immunoSEQ multiplex PCR; TCRdb's version includes in-frame clones alone and lacks a portion of them. The table lists hundreds of thousands of clones, around 80% of them singletons. Sequenced: PBMCs. These receptors all stem from a boy under 10 years old in good health and CMV-seronegative.

This chain joins TRBV15 and TRBJ2-7, with 13 positions matching TRBD2. This CDR3 region has 18 residues. J lost 6 bases, V lost 3 bases, and 14 bases had no gene match. Germline CDR1 reads LNHNV; CDR2 reads YYDKDF (reference sequence). In nucleotides, the CDR3 is TGTGCCACCAGCAGCCTCGGGACTAGCGGGATTAATCGGCCCGAGCAGTACTTC. It encodes CATSSLGTSGINRPEQYF.

This clone has only a few counts. V usage is TRBV6-1 and J usage is TRBJ1-2, with D tentatively TRBD1 (6 bases). V was shortened by 5 bases and J by 4 bases, with 14 bases between the two germline ends. CDR1 and CDR2 from the germline V gene are MNHNS and SASEGT. The length of the CDR3 is 14 residues. The CDR3 reads CASSMVGGSYGYTF. In DNA, the CDR3 is TGTGCCAGCAGTATGGTAGGGGGTTCCTATGGCTACACCTTC.

The V gene is TRBV12-5, the J gene TRBJ2-1; no clear D gene. V lost 7 bases, J lost 1 base, and 8 bases lay in between. This CDR3 has 13 amino acids. The germline gives CDR1 LGHNT, CDR2 FRNRAP. In DNA, the CDR3 is TGTGCTAGTGCCTGGGCTTCCTACAATGAGCAGTTCTTC. Amino acid sequence: CASAWASYNEQFF.

The rearrangement links TRBV5-1 to TRBJ2-3; TRBD2 matches 13 bases. This CDR3 is built from 16 residues. Per the germline V gene, CDR1 is SGHRS and CDR2 is YFSETQ. The junction had 13 bases not matched to a gene; V was cut back by 4 bases and J by 11 bases. The CDR3 here is CASSLRTSGGTGEQYF. CDR3 nucleotides: TGCGCCAGCAGCCTCCGGACTAGCGGGGGCACAGGTGAGCAGTATTTT.

This chain connects TRBV4-2 to TRBJ2-3; 8 nucleotides align to TRBD2. V gave up 0 bases and J gave up 1 base; unmatched junction bases: 15. This CDR3 region has 20 residues. The germline V gene has CDR1 LGHNA and CDR2 YNFKEQ. CDR3 sequence: CASSQDPLAGGTPGTDTQYF. The CDR3 nucleotides are TGTGCCAGCAGCCAAGACCCCCTGGCGGGGGGTACTCCCGGCACAGATACGCAGTATTTT.

The chain couples TRBV30 to TRBJ2-2, with 8 bases that match TRBD1. The germline V gene has CDR1 GTSNPN and CDR2 SVGIG (reference sequence). The CDR3 spans 15 residues. Trimming removed 0 bases from V and 4 bases from J; junction bases left unmatched: 4. This CDR3 reads CAWSVLGQATGELFF. The CDR3, as DNA: TGTGCCTGGAGTGTACTGGGACAGGCCACCGGGGAGCTGTTTTTT.

V is TRBV5-4 and J is TRBJ2-7, with 9 bases aligning to TRBD1. CDR1 is SGHNT, CDR2 YYREEE, per germline (reference sequence). This CDR3 has 15 amino acids. V trimming: 5 bases; J trimming: 3 bases; junction bases outside the gene matches: 9. Here the CDR3 reads CASSPDRGSYYEQYF. CDR3 coding DNA: TGTGCCAGCAGTCCGGACAGGGGTTCCTACTACGAGCAGTACTTC.

This clone was detected only a few times. The chain links TRBV5-5 to TRBJ2-3, with 13 bases identical to TRBD2. The CDR3 runs 16 residues. From germline, CDR1 is SGHKS and CDR2 YYEKEE (reference sequence). V shed 0 bases, J shed 3 bases, and the junction held 1 base outside the gene matches. CDR3 in amino acids: CASSLELAGGTDTQYF. The CDR3, as DNA: TGTGCCAGCAGCTTGGAACTAGCGGGGGGGACAGATACGCAGTATTTT.

CDR3 amino acids: CASSRAGNSYNEQFF. The CDR3 nucleotides are TGTGCCAGCAGCAGAGCGGGGAACTCCTACAATGAGCAGTTCTTC. The chain recombines TRBV6-5 with TRBJ2-1, with 7 positions matching TRBD2. This CDR3 spans 15 amino acids. The J segment lost 0 bases and the V segment lost 6 bases, leaving 5 bases of the junction unmatched. Per germline, CDR1 MNHEY and CDR2 SVGAGI.

The count of this clone is one. This rearrangement joins TRBV11-2 to TRBJ2-1; 7 bases line up with TRBD1. Germline CDR1 reads SGHAT; CDR2 reads FQNNGV. J lost 7 bases, V lost 6 bases, and 12 bases had no gene match. The CDR3 length is 15 residues. The CDR3, as DNA: TGTGCCAGCAGTAAAGGGGCAGGGGGAAGGAATGAGCAGTTCTTC. Translating it yields CASSKGAGGRNEQFF.